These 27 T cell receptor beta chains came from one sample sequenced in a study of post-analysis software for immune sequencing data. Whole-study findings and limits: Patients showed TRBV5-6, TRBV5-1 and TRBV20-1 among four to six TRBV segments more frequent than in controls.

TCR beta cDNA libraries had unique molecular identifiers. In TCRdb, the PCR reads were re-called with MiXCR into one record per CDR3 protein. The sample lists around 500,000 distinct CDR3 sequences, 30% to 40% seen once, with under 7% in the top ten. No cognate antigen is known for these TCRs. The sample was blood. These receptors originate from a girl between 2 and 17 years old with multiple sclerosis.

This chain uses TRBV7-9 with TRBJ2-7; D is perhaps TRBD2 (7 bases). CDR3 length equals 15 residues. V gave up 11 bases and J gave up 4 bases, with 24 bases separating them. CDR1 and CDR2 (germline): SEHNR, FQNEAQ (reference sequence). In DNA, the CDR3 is TGTGCCTCCGACGATCCCGTGGGGGGGGCTTACGAGCAGTACTTC. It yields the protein CASDDPVGGAYEQYF.

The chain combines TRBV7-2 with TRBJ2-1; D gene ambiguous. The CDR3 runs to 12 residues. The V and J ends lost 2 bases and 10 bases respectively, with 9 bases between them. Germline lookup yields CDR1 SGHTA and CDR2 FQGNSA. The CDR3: CASSLSSREQFF. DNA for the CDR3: TGTGCCAGCAGCTTAAGTAGTCGCGAGCAGTTCTTC.

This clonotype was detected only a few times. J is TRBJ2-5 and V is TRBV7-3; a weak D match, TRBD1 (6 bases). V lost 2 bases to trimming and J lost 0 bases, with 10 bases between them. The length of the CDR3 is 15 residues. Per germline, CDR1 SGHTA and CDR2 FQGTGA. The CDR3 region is CASSLVGDNQETQYF. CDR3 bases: TGTGCCAGCAGCTTAGTAGGGGACAACCAAGAGACCCAGTACTTC.

CDR3 sequence: CASSTGLAVDTQYF. DNA for the CDR3: TGTGCCAGCAGTACGGGACTAGCAGTGGATACGCAGTATTTT. The chain has TRBV6-5 and TRBJ2-3, with TRBD2 matching 9 bases. The CDR3 has 14 amino acids. Germline CDR1 reads MNHEY; CDR2 reads SVGAGI. J was trimmed by 6 bases and V by 5 bases; bases with no gene match: 6.

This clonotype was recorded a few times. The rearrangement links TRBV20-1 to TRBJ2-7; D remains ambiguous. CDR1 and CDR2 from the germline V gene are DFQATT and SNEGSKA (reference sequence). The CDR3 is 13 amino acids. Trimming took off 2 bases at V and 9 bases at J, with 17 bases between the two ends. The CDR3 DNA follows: TGCAGTGCTAGAACCCTCACTCTATGGACGCAGTACTTC. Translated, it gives CSARTLTLWTQYF.

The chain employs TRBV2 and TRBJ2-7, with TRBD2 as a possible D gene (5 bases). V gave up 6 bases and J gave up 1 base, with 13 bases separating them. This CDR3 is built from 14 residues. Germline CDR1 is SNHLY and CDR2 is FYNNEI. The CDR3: CASSAGPASYEQYF. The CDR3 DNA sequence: TGTGCCAGCAGCGCGGGCCCCGCTTCCTACGAGCAGTACTTC.

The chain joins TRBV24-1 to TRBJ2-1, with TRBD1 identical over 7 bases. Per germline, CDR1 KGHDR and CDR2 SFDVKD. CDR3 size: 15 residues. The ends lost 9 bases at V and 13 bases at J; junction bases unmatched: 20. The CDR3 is CATRGGDSFQETQFF. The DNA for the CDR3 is TGTGCCACCCGAGGGGGCGACAGTTTCCAAGAGACCCAGTTCTTC.

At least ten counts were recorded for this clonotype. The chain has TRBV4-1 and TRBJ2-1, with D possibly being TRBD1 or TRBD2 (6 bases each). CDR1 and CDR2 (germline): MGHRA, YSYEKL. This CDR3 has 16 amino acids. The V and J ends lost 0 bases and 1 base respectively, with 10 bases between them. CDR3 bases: TGCGCCAGCAGCCAAGAAAGGGGGGCATCCTACAATGAGCAGTTCTTC. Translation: CASSQERGASYNEQFF.

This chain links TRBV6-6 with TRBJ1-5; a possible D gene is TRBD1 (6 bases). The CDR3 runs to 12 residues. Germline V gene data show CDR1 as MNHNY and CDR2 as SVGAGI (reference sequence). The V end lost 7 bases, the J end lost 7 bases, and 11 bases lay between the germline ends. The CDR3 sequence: CASIDRNQPQHF. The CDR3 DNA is TGTGCCAGCATCGACAGGAACCAGCCCCAGCATTTT.

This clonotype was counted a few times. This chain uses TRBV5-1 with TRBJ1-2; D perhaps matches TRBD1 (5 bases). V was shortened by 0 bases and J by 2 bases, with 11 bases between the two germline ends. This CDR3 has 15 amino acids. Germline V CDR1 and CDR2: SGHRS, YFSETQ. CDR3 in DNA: TGCGCCAGCAGCTTGGGGGGCGGCGGAAACTATGGCTACACCTTC. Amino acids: CASSLGGGGNYGYTF.

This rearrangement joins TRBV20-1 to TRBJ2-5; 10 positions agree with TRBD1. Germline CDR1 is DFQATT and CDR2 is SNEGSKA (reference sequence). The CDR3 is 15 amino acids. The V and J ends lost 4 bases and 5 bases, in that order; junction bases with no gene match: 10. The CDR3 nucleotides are TGCAGTGCTAACCGGGACAGGGGATCCAGGGAGACCCAGTACTTC. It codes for CSANRDRGSRETQYF.

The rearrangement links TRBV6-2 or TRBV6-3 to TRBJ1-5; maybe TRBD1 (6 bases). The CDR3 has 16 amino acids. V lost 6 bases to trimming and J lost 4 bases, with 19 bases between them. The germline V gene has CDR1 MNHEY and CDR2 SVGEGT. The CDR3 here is CASRSGTLGGNQPQHF. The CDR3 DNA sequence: TGTGCCAGCAGAAGCGGGACACTCGGGGGTAATCAGCCCCAGCATTTT.

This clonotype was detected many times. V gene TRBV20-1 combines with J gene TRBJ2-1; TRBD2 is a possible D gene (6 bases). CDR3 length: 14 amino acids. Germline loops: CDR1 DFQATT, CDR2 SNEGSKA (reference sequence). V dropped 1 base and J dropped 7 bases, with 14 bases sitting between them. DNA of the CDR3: TGCAGTGCTAGAGCCCCTAGGAGGGGAAATGAGCAGTTCTTC. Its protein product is CSARAPRRGNEQFF.

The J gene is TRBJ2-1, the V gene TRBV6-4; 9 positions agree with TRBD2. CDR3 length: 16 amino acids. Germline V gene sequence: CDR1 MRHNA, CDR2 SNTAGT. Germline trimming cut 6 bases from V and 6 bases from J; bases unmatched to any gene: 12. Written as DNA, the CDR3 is TGTGCCAGCAGCCCCCTGCCCGCGGGGGGGCCCAATGAGCAGTTCTTC. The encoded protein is CASSPLPAGGPNEQFF.

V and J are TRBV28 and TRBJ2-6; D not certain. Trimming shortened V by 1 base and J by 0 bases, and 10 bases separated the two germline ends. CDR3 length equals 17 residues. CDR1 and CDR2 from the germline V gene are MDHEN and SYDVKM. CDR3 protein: CASSLYTVGSGANVLTF. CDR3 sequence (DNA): TGTGCCAGCAGTTTATATACAGTCGGCTCTGGGGCCAACGTCCTGACTTTC.

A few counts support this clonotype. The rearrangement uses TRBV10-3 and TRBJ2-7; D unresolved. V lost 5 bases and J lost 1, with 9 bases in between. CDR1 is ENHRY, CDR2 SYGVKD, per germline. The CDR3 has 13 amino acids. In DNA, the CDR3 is TGTGCCATCAGTACGAGCGAGTCCTACGAGCAGTACTTC. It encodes CAISTSESYEQYF.

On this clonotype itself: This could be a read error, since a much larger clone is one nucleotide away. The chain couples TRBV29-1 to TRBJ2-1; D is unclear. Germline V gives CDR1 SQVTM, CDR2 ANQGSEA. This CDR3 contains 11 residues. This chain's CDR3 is CSIEDQSEQFF. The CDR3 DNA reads TGCAGCATTGAAGATCAAAGCGAGCAGTTCTTC.

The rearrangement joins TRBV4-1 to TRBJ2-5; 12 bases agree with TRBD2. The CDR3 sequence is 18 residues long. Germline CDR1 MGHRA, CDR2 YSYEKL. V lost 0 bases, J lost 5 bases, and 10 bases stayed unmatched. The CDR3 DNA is TGCGCCAGCAGCCAAGATACGGGGCTAGCGGGGGGGAGGGAGACCCAGTACTTC. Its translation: CASSQDTGLAGGRETQYF.

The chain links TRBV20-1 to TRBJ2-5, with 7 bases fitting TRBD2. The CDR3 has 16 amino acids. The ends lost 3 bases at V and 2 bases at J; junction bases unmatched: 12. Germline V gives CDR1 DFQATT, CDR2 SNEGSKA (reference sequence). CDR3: CSASAPGRGEQETQYF. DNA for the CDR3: TGCAGTGCTAGCGCCCCGGGGAGGGGAGAACAAGAGACCCAGTACTTC.

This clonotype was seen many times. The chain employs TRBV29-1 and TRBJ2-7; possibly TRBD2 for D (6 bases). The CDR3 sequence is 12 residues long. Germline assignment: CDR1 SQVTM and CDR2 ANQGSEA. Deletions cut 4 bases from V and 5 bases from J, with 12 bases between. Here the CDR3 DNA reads TGCAGCGTTGGTCCTAGGAGGGACGAGCAGTACTTC. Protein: CSVGPRRDEQYF.

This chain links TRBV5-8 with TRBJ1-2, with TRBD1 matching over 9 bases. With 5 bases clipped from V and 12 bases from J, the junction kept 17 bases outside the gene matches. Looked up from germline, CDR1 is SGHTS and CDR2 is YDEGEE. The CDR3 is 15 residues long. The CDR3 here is CASSFTTTGGGGHTF. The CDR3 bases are TGTGCCAGCAGTTTTACCACTACAGGGGGCGGAGGCCACACCTTC.

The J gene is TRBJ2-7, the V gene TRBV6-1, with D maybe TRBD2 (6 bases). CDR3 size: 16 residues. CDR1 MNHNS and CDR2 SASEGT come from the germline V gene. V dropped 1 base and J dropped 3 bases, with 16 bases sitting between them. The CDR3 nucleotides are TGTGCCAGCAGTGAAGGGGGAGGCAGCGCCTACTACGAGCAGTACTTC. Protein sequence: CASSEGGGSAYYEQYF.

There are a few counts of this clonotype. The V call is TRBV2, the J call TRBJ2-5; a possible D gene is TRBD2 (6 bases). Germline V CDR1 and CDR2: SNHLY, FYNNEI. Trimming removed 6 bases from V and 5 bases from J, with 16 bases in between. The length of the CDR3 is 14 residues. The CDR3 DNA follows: TGTGCCAGCAGCGATCTAGGAGGGGTGGAGACCCAGTACTTC. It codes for CASSDLGGVETQYF.

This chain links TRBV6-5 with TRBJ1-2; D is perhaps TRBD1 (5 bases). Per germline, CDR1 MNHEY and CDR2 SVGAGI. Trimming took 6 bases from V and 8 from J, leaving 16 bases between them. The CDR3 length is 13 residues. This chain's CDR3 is CASSRGGEDGYTF. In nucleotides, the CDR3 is TGTGCCAGCAGCCGGGGGGGTGAAGACGGCTACACCTTC.

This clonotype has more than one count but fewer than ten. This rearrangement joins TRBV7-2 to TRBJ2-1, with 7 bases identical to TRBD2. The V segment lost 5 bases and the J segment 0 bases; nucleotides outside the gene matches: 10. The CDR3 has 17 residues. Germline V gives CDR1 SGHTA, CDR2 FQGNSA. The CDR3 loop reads CASSRGLGEGSYNEQFF. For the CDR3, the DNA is TGTGCCAGCAGCCGAGGATTGGGGGAGGGCTCCTACAATGAGCAGTTCTTC.

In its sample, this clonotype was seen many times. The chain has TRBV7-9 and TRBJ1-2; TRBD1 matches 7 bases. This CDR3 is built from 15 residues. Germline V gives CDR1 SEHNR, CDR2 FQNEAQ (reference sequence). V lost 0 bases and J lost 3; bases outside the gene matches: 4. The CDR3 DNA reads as TGTGCCAGCAGCTTAGCTGCAGGGGGATACTATGGCTACACCTTC. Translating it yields CASSLAAGGYYGYTF. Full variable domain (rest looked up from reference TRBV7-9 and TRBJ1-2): DTGVSQNPRHKITKRGQNVTFRCDPISEHNRLYWYRQTLGQGPEFLTYFQNEAQLEKSRLLSDRFSAERPKGSFSTLEIQRTEQGDSAMYLCASSLAAGGYYGYTFGSGTRLTVV.

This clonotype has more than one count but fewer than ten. Written as DNA, the CDR3 is TGCAGTGCCCACTCGACTAGCGGGGGTCTCAATGAGCAGTTCTTC. As protein: CSAHSTSGGLNEQFF. The gene calls are TRBV20-1 and TRBJ2-1; 12 positions agree with TRBD2. Trimming at V came to 6 bases and at J to 6 bases, leaving 9 bases not matched to a gene. Germline CDR1 DFQATT, CDR2 SNEGSKA (reference sequence). The CDR3 sequence is 15 residues long.